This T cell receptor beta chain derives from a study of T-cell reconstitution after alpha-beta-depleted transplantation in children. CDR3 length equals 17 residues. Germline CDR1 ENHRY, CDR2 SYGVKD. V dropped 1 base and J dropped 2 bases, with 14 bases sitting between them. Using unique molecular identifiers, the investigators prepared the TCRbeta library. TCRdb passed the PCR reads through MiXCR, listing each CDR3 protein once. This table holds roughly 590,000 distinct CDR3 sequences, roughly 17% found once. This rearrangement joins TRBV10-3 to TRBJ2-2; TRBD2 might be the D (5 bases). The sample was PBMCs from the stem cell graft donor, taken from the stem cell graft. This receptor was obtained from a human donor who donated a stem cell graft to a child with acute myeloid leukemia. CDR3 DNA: TGTGCCATCAGTGAGTTCCCCCGACGGGGAAACACCGGGGAGCTGTTTTTT. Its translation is CAISEFPRRGNTGELFF.